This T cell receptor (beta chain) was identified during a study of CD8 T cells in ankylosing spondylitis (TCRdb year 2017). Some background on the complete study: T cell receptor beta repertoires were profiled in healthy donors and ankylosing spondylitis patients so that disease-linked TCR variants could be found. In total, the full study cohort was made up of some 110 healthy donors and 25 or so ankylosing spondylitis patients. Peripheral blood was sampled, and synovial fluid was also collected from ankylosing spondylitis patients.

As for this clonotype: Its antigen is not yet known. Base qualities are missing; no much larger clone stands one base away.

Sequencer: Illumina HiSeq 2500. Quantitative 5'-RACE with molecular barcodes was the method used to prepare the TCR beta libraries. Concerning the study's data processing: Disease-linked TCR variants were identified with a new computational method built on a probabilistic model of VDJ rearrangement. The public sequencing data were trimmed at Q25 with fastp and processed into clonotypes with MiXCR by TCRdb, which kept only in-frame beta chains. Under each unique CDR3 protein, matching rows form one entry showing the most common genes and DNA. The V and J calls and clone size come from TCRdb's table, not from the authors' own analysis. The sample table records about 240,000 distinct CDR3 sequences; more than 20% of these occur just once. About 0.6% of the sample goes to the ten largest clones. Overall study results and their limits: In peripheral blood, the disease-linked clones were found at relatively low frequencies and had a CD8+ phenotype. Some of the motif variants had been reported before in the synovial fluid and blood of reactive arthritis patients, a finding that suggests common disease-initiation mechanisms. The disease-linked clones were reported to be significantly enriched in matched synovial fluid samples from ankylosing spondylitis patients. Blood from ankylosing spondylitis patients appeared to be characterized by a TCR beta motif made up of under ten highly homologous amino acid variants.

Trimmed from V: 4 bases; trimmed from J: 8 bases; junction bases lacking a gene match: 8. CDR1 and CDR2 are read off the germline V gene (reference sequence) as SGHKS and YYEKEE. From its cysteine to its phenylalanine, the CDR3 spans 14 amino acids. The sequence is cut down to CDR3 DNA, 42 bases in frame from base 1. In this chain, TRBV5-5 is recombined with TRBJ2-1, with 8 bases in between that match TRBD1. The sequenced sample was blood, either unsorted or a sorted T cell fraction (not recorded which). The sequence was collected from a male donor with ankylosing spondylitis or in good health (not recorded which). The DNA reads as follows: TGTGCCAGCAGCAGCCGGACAGGGAGCGATGAGCAGTTCTTC. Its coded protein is CASSSRTGSDEQFF. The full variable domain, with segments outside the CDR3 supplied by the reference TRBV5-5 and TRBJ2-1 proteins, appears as DAGVTQSPTHLIKTRGQQVTLRCSPISGHKSVSWYQQVLGQGPQFIFQYYEKEERGRGNFPDRFSARQFPNYSSELNVNALLLGDSALYLCASSSRTGSDEQFFGPGTRLTVL.